The T cell receptor beta chain described here comes from a study of cytomegalovirus exposure and HLA in healthy donors. Study-level background: Most donors, roughly 84% of over 350 genotyped, fell in the Caucasian-associated ancestry cluster.

Germline CDR1 and CDR2: KGHSH and LQKENI. CDR3 size: 15 residues. J was trimmed by 9 bases and V by 2 bases; bases with no gene match: 7. Comment on this clone: Its matching antigen is unknown.

The PCR made use of 60 Vbeta and 13 Jbeta primers. Methods used by the authors: A later analysis counted approximately 88 million unique TCR beta chains, some 10 million shared. Sequencing was performed with immunoSEQ multiplex PCR; in TCRdb, only in-frame clones are kept and a portion is missing. V and J calls plus clone size are reproduced from that table; the DNA served to infer D and trimming. Found here are approximately 130,000 clones, about 76% of them singletons; the top ten hold 0.6% to 0.7%. Findings and limits, study-wide: Later findings reportedly placed an Asian-associated ancestry cluster below the roughly 660-donor mean for N-insertions. Later analysis showed TCR association rates varying by HLA locus, highest for DRB1 and lowest for HLA-C.

This chain joins TRBV18 and TRBJ2-1; 10 nucleotides agree with TRBD2. The TCR was taken from a man aged 18 to 30 in good health and CMV-seronegative. Sequenced input: PBMCs. The CDR3 protein is CASSPYSGGAGEQFF. DNA of the CDR3: TGTGCCAGCTCACCATACAGCGGGGGGGCGGGTGAGCAGTTCTTC.